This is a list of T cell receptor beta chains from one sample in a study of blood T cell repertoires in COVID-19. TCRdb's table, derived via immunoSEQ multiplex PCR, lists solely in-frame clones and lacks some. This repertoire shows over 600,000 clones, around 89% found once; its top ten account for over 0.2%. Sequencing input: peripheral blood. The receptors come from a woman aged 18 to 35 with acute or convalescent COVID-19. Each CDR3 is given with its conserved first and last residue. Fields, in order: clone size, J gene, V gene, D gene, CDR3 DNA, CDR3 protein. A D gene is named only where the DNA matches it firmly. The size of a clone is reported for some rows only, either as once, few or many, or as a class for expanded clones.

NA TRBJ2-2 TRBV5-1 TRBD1 TGCGCCAGCAGCCCTTCGACAGGGGGTACCGGGGAGCTGTTTTTT CASSPSTGGTGELFF
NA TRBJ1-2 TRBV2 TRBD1 TGTGCCAGCAGTGAAGGCAGGGGGACCTATGGCTACACCTTC CASSEGRGTYGYTF
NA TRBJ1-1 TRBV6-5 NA TGTGCCAGCAGTTACTCGACATACGCGAACACTGAAGCTTTCTTT CASSYSTYANTEAFF
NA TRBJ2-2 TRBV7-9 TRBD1 TGTGCCAGCAGCGGGACAGGGGGCCTCACCGGGGAGCTGTTTTTT CASSGTGGLTGELFF
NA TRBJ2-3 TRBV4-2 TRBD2 TGTGCCAGCAGCCAAGATGTAGATAGCGGGGGGGCACGCACAGATACGCAGTATTTT CASSQDVDSGGARTDTQYF
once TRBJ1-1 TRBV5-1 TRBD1 TGCGCCAGCAGCTCCATGACAGGGGCTGAAGCTTTCTTT CASSSMTGAEAFF
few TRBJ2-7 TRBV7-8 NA TGTGCCAGCAGCTTATTGCTAACTTCGGTTTACGAGCAGTACTTC CASSLLLTSVYEQYF
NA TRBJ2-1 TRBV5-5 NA TGTGCCAGCAGCTTGGCCGCGGCCTGGGATGAGCAGTTCTTC CASSLAAAWDEQFF
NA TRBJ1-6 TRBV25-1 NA TGTGCCAGCAGTACCCAAACCCCTGGGGGGTATAATTCACCCCTCCACTTT CASSTQTPGGYNSPLHF
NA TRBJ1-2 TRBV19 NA TGTGCCAGTAGTATTAATCCGGATGGCTACACCTTC CASSINPDGYTF
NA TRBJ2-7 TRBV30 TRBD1 TGTGCCTGGAGGAGGGGGCGCGAGCAGTACTTC CAWRRGREQYF
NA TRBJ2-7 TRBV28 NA TGTGCCAGCACCCGGGGGATGACGGACGAGCAGTACTTC CASTRGMTDEQYF